Included here is one T cell receptor beta chain sequence, with context. The antigen it binds to is not known. Nothing much larger sits one base from this clone, and base qualities are not available. This sample stems from a study of blood T cell repertoires in COVID-19 (dated by TCRdb to the early 2020s). For the study in its entirety: Collaborator samples came from the United States, Italy and Spain and covered acute and convalescent phases of COVID-19. The material from the prospective study consisted of cDNA or gDNA derived from T cells, B-cell-depleted T cells, or PBMCs. Subjects who had been exposed to COVID-19, were actively infected with it, or had recovered from it provided the deeply sampled blood TCRbeta repertoires that made up the dataset. The repertoires were released in a freely available public database meant as a resource for research on the immune response to SARS-CoV-2. The samples were drawn from two sources: the first 160 participants of the ongoing ImmuneRACE study, and 1,000 to 1,500 subjects contributed by 6 global collaborators. The sample metadata nearly always contained a de-identified subject ID, COVID-19 status, age in years and sex. Where available, HLA class I and class II types were obtained from metadata supplied by the sample provider rather than from assay-based typing.

Broader findings and caveats from the paper: Clinical and demographic metadata were provided uncurated, with the amount varying by source and participant.

Whole blood was collected in K2EDTA tubes by collaborating institutions according to the institutions' own protocols. Collaborator samples were shipped for TCRbeta analysis as frozen whole blood, isolated PBMCs, or DNA extracted from either sample type. Compared with germline, V lacks 9 bases and J lacks 2 bases; bases without a gene match: 12. The germline V gene yields SGHAT for CDR1 and FQNNGV for CDR2. From its cysteine to its phenylalanine, the CDR3 spans 15 amino acids. Only the CDR3 portion is preserved as DNA: 45 bases, with reading frame beginning at the first base. The immunoSEQ Assay, a bias-controlled multiplex PCR, was used to amplify TCRbeta CDR3 regions from genomic DNA. The authors' analysis ran thus. The number of nucleated cells in each sample was estimated from the amplification of reference gene primers within the assay. To quantify the absolute abundance of each unique TCRbeta CDR3 rearrangement, sequence reads were collapsed and filtered. For each sample, productive Simpson clonality was calculated as the square root of Simpson's diversity index over productive rearrangements. TCRdb provides this immuneACCESS table in a form limited to in-frame rearrangements. Some clones are lacking; in checked studies, under half of them reflect an unresolved V gene, and why the rest are absent is not known. Clone size and the V and J calls come from that table; the DNA yielded D and trimming. Present in this sample are around 97,000 clones, approximately 90% of which were seen just once. The top ten constitute roughly 17% of the sample.

The rearrangement joined TRBV11-2 to TRBJ2-7, and TRBD1 aligns with 8 junction nucleotides. Source material: peripheral blood. The TCR originated in a woman older than 75 in a cohort sampled during active COVID-19. The CDR3 reads as follows: CASQGAGDRTYEQYF. The DNA reads as follows: TGTGCCAGTCAGGGGGCAGGAGACCGGACCTACGAGCAGTACTTC.